The 6 T cell receptor beta chains listed next were all sequenced from one sample in a study of vaccination and CD4 T cells after COVID-19. Which antigens these TCRs recognize remains unknown. Regarding treatment: roughly nine-day PBMC culture with coronavirus spike peptide pools or control peptides (ViraFEST assay). The Oncomine TCR Beta short-read assay sequenced DNA from cultured CD4+ T cells. TCRdb re-analysed the PCR reads in MiXCR, keeping a single row per CDR3 protein. Of 20,000 to 25,000 distinct CDR3 sequences in the sample, about half were seen once. The specimen sequenced was CD4+ T cells from blood, cultured in vitro. These receptors all stem from a human donor who had recovered from COVID-19.

This clonotype came up a few times. The gene calls are TRBV21-1 and TRBJ1-2; TRBD1, the table's D call, was not compared with the DNA. TRBV21-1 is tagged as a pseudogene. CDR3 length: 16 residues. Here the CDR3 reads CASGLAVEGPNYGYTF. CDR3 bases: TGTGCCAGCGGCCTAGCAGTTGAGGGGCCGAACTATGGCTACACCTTC.

This rearrangement joins TRBV20-1 to TRBJ1-6; weak D call: TRBD1 (6 bases). The CDR3 runs to 12 residues. V dropped 6 bases and J dropped 10 bases, with 13 bases sitting between them. The germline CDR1 and CDR2 sequences are DFQATT and SNEGSKA (reference sequence). The CDR3 is CSASRGRSPLHF. The CDR3 nucleotides read TGCAGTGCCTCCAGGGGTAGGTCACCCCTCCACTTT.

V usage is TRBV7-3 and J usage is TRBJ2-2; TRBD1 or TRBD2 may be the D gene (5 bases each). Germline V CDR1 and CDR2: SGHTA, FQGTGA. V was clipped by 8 bases and J by 5 bases, with 12 bases between them. The CDR3 spans 13 residues. The CDR3 is CASGRDGTGELFF. The CDR3 DNA reads TGTGCCAGCGGTCGGGACGGTACCGGGGAGCTGTTTTTT.

This sequence joins TRBV7-3 and TRBJ2-3; 7 bases fit TRBD2. Germline V CDR1 and CDR2: SGHTA, FQGTGA. V dropped 3 bases and J dropped 1; count of bases not matched to a gene: 1. The CDR3 loop spans 14 amino acids. Written as DNA, the CDR3 is TGTGCCAGCAGCTTTGGGGGGGGCACAGATACGCAGTATTTT. Translated, it gives CASSFGGGTDTQYF.

This clonotype was detected a few times. The rearrangement links TRBV15 to TRBJ1-5, with TRBD1 identical over 7 bases. This CDR3 is 16 amino acids long. The germline V gene encodes CDR1 LNHNV and CDR2 YYDKDF (reference sequence). Germline trimming cut 1 base from V and 0 bases from J; bases unmatched to any gene: 3. CDR3 amino acids: CATSRGQGLSNQPQHF. The CDR3 nucleotides are TGTGCCACCAGCAGAGGACAGGGACTTAGCAATCAGCCCCAGCATTTT. The full variable domain, in which reference TRBV15 and TRBJ1-5 provide the parts outside the CDR3, is DAMVIQNPRYQVTQFGKPVTLSCSQTLNHNVMYWYQQKSSQAPKLLFHYYDKDFNNEADTPDNFQSRRPNTSFCFLDIRSPGLGDTAMYLCATSRGQGLSNQPQHFGDGTRLSIL.

The genes are TRBV27 and TRBJ1-2, with 9 nucleotides matching TRBD1. The CDR3 totals 14 residues. The V gene end was trimmed by 5 bases and the J gene end by 8 bases; junction bases not matched to a gene: 9. The germline V gene encodes CDR1 MNHEY and CDR2 SMNVEV (reference sequence). Here the CDR3 reads CASSGGQGFNGYTF. The CDR3 DNA reads TGTGCCAGCAGTGGAGGACAGGGGTTTAACGGCTACACCTTC.